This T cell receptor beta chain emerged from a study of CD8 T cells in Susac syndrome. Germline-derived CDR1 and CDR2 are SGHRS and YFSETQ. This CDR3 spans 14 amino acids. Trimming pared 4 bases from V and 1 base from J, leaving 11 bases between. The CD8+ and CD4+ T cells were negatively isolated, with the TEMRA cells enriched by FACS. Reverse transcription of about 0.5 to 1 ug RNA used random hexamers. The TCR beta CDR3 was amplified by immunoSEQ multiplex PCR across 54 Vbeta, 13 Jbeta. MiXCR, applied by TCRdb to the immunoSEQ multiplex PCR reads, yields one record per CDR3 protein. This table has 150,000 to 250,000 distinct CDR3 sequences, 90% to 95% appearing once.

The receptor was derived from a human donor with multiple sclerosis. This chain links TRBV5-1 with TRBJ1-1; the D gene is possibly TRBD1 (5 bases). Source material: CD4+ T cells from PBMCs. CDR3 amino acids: CASSTQTENTEAFF. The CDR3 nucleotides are TGCGCCAGCAGCACCCAGACAGAGAACACTGAAGCTTTCTTT.